One sample yielded the 3 T cell receptor beta chains listed below, sequenced in a study of blood T cells in healthy people across ages. The use of a sample-barcoded 5' primer and a J-beta primer mix characterized a second PCR of about 7 to 12 cycles. Using its own MiXCR run on the 5' RACE reads, TCRdb lists one record per CDR3 protein. The repertoire holds 850,000 to 1,000,000 distinct CDR3 sequences, with roughly 52% as singletons. Sequenced input: blood. Source of these receptors: a man younger than 40 in good health.

This clonotype was picked up many times. The gene calls are TRBV20-1 and TRBJ2-7, with 7 bases aligning to TRBD1. This CDR3 spans 13 amino acids. V lost 3 bases, J lost 2 bases, and 4 bases stayed unmatched. Germline V lookup: CDR1 DFQATT, CDR2 SNEGSKA (reference sequence). CDR3 protein: CSASDRDPYEQYF. In DNA, the CDR3 is TGCAGTGCTAGTGACAGGGACCCCTACGAGCAGTACTTC.

The chain links TRBV4-1 to TRBJ2-1; tentatively, D is TRBD2 (6 bases). The germline V gene has CDR1 MGHRA and CDR2 YSYEKL. The ends were cut back, 5 bases at V and 9 bases at J, with 11 bases in the middle. The CDR3 runs 12 residues. The chain's CDR3 is CASSTLGGEQFF. The CDR3 bases are TGCGCCAGCAGCACGCTGGGGGGTGAGCAGTTCTTC.

This clonotype has a count of ten or more. This chain joins TRBV4-1 and TRBJ2-7; D call uncertain. The germline V gene has CDR1 MGHRA and CDR2 YSYEKL. The CDR3 totals 12 residues. Trimming stripped 6 bases from V and 3 bases from J, with 9 bases between. CDR3 DNA sequence: TGCGCCAGCAGTCCGGACCGCTACGAGCAGTACTTC. It is translated as CASSPDRYEQYF.